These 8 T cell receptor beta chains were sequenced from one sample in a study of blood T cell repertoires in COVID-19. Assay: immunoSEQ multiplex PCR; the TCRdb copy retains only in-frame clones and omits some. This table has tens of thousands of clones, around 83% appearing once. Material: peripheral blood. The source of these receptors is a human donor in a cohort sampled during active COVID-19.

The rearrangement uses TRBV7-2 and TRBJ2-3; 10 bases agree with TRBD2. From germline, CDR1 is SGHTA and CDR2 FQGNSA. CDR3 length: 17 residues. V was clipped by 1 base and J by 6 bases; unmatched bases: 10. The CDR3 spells CASSLGLAGAGDDTQYF. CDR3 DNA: TGTGCCAGCAGCTTAGGCCTAGCGGGGGCCGGGGACGATACGCAGTATTTT.

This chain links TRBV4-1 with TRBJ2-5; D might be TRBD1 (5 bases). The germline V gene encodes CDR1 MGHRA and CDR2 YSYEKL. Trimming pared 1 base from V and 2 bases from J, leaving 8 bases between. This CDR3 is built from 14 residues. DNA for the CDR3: TGCGCCAGCAGCCAAGGACAGTCACAAGAGACCCAGTACTTC. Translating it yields CASSQGQSQETQYF.

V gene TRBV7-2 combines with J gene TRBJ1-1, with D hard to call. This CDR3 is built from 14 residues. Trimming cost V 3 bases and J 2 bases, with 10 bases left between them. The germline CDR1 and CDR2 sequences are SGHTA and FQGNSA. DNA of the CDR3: TGTGCCAGCAGCTTGGAAGGCGGAAACACTGAAGCTTTCTTT. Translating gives CASSLEGGNTEAFF.

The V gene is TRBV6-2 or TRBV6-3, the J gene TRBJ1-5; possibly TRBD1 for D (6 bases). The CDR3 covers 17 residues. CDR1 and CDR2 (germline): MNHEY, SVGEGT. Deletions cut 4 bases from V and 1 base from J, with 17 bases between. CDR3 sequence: CASSFLYFQGSNQPQHF. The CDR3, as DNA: TGTGCCAGCAGTTTCCTGTACTTCCAGGGGAGCAATCAGCCCCAGCATTTT.

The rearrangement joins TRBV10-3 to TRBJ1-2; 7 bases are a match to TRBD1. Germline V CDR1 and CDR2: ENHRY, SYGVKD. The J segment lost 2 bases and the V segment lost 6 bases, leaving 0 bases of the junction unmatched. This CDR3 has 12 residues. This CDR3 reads CAIRDRNYGYTF. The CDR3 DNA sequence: TGTGCCATCAGGGACAGGAACTATGGCTACACCTTC.

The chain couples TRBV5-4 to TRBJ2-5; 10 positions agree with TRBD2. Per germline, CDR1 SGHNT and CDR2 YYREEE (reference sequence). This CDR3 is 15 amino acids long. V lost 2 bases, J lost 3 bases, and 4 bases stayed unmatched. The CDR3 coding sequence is TGTGCCAGCAGCTTCGGGACTAGCGTGGAAGAGACCCAGTACTTC. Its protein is CASSFGTSVEETQYF.

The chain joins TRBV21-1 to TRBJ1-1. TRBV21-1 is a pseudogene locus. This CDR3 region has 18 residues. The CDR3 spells CASSTPGGGREGNTEAFF. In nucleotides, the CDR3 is TGTGCCAGCAGCACCCCCGGGGGCGGCAGGGAGGGTAACACTGAAGCTTTCTTT.

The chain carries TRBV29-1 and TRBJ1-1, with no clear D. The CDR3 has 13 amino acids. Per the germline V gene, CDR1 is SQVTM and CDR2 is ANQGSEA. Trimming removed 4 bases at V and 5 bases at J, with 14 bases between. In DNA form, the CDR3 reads TGCAGCGTTGGTGCGTATGGAGATACTGAAGCTTTCTTT. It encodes CSVGAYGDTEAFF.